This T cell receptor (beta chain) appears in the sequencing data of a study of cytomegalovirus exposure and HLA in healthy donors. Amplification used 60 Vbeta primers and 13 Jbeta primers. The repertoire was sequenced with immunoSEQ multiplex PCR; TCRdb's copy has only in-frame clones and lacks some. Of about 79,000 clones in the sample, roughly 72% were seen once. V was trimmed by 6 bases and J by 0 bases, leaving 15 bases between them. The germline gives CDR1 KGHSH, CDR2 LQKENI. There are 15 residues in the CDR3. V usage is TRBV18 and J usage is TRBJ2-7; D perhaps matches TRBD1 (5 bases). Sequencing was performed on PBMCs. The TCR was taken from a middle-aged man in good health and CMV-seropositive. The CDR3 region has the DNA TGTGCCAGCTCTCGTGGGGCTATTCGCTCCTACGAGCAGTACTTC. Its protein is CASSRGAIRSYEQYF. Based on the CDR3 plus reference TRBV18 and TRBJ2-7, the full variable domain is NAGVMQNPRHLVRRRGQEARLRCSPMKGHSHVYWYRQLPEEGLKFMVYLQKENIIDESGMPKERFSAEFPKEGPSILRIQQVVRGDSAAYFCASSRGAIRSYEQYFGPGTRLTVT.